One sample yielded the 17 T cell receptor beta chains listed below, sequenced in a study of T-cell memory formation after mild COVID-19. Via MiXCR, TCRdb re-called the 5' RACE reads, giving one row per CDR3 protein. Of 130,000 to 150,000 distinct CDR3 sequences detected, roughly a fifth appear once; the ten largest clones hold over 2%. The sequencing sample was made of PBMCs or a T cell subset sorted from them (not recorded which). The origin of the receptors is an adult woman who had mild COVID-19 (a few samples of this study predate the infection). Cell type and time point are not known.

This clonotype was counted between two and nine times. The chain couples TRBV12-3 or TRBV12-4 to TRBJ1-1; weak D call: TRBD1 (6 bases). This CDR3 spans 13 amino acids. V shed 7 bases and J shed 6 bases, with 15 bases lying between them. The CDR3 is CASTQGSGAEAFF. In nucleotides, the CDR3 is TGTGCCAGCACCCAGGGGAGTGGAGCTGAAGCTTTCTTT.

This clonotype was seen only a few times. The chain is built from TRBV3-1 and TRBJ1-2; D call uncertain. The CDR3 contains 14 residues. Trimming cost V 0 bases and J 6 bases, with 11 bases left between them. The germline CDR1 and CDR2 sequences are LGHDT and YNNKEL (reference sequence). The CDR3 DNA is TGTGCCAGCAGCCAAGACCTCTACCGAGATGGCTACACCTTC. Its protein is CASSQDLYRDGYTF.

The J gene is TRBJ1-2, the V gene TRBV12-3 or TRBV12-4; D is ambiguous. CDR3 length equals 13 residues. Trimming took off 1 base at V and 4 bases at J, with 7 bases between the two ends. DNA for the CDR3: TGTGCCAGCAGTTTAGGGGCAGCCTATGGCTACACCTTC. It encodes CASSLGAAYGYTF.

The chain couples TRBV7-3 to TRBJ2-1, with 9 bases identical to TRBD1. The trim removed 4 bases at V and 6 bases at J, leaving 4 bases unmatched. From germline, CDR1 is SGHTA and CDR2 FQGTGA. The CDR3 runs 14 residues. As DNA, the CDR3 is TGTGCCAGCAGCTCTGGGACAGGGAGCAATGAGCAGTTCTTC. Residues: CASSSGTGSNEQFF.

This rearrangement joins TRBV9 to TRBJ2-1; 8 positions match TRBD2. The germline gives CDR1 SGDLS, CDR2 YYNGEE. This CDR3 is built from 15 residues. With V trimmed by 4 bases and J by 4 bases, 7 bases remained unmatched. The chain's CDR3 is CASSSSGSGYNEQFF. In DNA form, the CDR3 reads TGTGCCAGCAGCTCTAGCGGGTCGGGATACAATGAGCAGTTCTTC.

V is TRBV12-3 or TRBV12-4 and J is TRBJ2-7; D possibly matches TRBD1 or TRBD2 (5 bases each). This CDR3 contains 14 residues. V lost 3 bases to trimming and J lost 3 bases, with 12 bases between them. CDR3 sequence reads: CASSLGVRVYEQYF. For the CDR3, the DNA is TGTGCCAGCAGTTTGGGGGTTAGGGTCTACGAGCAGTACTTC.

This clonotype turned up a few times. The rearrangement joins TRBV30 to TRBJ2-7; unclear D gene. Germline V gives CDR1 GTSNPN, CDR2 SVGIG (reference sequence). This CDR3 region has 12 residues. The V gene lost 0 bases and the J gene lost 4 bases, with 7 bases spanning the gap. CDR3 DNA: TGTGCCTGGAGTGTACTGAGATACGAGCAGTACTTC. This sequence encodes CAWSVLRYEQYF. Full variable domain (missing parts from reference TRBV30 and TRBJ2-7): SQTIHQWPATLVQPVGSPLSLECTVEGTSNPNLYWYRQAAGRGLQLLFYSVGIGQISSEVPQNLSASRPQDRQFILSSKKLLLSDSGFYLCAWSVLRYEQYFGPGTRLTVT.

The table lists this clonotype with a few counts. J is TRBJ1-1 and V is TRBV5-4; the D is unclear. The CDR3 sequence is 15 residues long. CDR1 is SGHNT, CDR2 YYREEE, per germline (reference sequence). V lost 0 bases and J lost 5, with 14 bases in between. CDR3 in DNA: TGTGCCAGCAGCTTGGAAGGCGTGCCCGGGACTGAAGCTTTCTTT. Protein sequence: CASSLEGVPGTEAFF.

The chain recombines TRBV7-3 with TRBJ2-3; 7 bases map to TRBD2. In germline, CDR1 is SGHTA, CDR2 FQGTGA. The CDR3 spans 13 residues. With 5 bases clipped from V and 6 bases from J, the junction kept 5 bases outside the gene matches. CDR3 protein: CASSRRGGDTQYF. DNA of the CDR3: TGTGCCAGCAGCCGCCGGGGAGGGGATACGCAGTATTTT.

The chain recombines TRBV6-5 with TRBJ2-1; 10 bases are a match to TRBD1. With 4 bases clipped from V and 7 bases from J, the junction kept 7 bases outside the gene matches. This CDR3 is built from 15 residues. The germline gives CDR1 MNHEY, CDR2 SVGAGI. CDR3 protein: CASSSPGQGRNEQFF. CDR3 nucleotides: TGTGCCAGCAGTTCTCCGGGACAGGGGCGGAATGAGCAGTTCTTC.

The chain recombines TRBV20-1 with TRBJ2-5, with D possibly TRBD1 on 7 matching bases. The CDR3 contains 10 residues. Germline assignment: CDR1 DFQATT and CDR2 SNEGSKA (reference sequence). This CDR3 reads CSPGGETQYF. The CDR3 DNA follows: TGCAGCCCAGGGGGGGAGACCCAGTACTTC.

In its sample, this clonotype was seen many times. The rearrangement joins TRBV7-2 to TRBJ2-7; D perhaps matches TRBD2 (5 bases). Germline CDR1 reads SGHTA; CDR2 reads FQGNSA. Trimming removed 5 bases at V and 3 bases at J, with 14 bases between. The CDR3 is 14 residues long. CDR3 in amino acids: CASSPLREGYEQYF. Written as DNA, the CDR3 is TGTGCCAGCAGCCCCCTTCGTGAGGGCTACGAGCAGTACTTC.

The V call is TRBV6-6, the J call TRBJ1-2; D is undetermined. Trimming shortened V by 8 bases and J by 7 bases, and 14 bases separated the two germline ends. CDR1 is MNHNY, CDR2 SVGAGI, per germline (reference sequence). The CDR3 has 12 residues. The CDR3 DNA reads TGTGCCAGCCTCCCGAGGTGGCCTGGCTACACCTTC. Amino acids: CASLPRWPGYTF.

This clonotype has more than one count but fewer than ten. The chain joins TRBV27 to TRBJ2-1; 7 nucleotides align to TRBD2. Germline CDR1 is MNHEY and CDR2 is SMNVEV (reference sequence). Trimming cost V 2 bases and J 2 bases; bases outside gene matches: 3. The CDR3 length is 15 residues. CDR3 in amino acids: CASSLREGAYNEQFF. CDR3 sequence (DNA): TGTGCCAGCAGTTTAAGGGAGGGCGCCTACAATGAGCAGTTCTTC.

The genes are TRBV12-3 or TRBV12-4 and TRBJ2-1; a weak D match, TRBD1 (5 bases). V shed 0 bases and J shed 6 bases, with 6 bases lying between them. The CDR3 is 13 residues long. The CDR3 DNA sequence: TGTGCCAGCAGTTTAGCCAGGGTCAATGAGCAGTTCTTC. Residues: CASSLARVNEQFF.

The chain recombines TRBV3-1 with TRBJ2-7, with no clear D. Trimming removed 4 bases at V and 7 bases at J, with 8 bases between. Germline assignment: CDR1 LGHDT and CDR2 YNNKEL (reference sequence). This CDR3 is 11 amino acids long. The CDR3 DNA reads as TGTGCCAGCAGCCGAGCCCTTGAGCAGTACTTC. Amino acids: CASSRALEQYF.

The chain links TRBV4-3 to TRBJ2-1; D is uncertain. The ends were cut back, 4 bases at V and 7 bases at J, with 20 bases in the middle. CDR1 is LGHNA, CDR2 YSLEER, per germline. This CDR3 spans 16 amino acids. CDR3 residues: CASSPRYSTVENEQFF. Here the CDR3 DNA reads TGCGCCAGCAGCCCAAGATATAGTACGGTGGAAAATGAGCAGTTCTTC.